A selection of T cell receptor beta chains follows, all from one sample in a study of blood T cell repertoires in COVID-19. Only in-frame clones appear in the TCRdb table, and some are missing; sequencing was by immunoSEQ multiplex PCR. Among approximately 79,000 clones, around 83% were seen once, and the ten largest hold 20% to 25%. Sample: peripheral blood. The origin of the receptors is a woman aged 50 to 60 with acute or convalescent COVID-19. Each CDR3 is given with its conserved first and last residue. A D gene is named only where the DNA matches it firmly. Size is omitted from some rows. Given values are once, few, many or a class for expanded clones.

abundance	v_gene	len	j_gene	d_gene	CDR3aa	CDR3nt
few	TRBV9	14	TRBJ2-2	TRBD1	CASGGQPNPGELFF	TGTGCCAGCGGGGGACAGCCAAATCCCGGGGAGCTGTTTTTT
few	TRBV3-1/TRBV3-2	14	TRBJ2-7	NA	CASSPYLTSGEQYF	TGTGCCAGCAGCCCTTACCTGACCTCGGGGGAGCAGTACTTC
once	TRBV14	16	TRBJ2-6	TRBD1	CASSQLQGSGANVLTF	TGTGCCAGCAGCCAACTACAGGGGTCTGGGGCCAACGTCCTGACTTTC
once	TRBV5-8	16	TRBJ2-3	TRBD2	CASSLRRGGLTDTQYF	TGTGCCAGCAGCTTGAGGCGGGGGGGCCTAACAGATACGCAGTATTTT
once	TRBV19	18	TRBJ1-5	NA	CASSTRLGGLGSNQPQHF	TGTGCCAGTAGTACCCGCTTGGGGGGGCTTGGTAGCAATCAGCCCCAGCATTTT
NA	TRBV9	14	TRBJ2-3	TRBD1	CASSRTGGTDTQYF	TGTGCCAGCAGCCGGACAGGGGGAACAGATACGCAGTATTTT
NA	TRBV5-4	16	TRBJ1-2	TRBD1	CASSSTIRTGEDGYTF	TGTGCCAGCAGCTCAACTATTCGGACAGGGGAAGATGGCTACACCTTC
NA	TRBV4-3	15	TRBJ2-1	TRBD2	CASSQTSEAYNEQFF	TGCGCCAGCAGCCAAACTAGCGAGGCTTACAATGAGCAGTTCTTC
few	TRBV7-9	14	TRBJ2-7	NA	CASSLPGGNYEQYF	TGTGCCAGCAGCTTACCCGGGGGTAATTACGAGCAGTACTTC
NA	TRBV9	14	TRBJ1-1	TRBD1	CASSVRDRVTEAFF	TGTGCCAGCAGCGTCCGGGACAGGGTCACTGAAGCTTTCTTT
NA	TRBV28	14	TRBJ2-7	NA	CASSLGQGSYEQYF	TGTGCCAGCAGTTTGGGTCAGGGATCCTACGAGCAGTACTTC
NA	TRBV7-2	16	TRBJ2-3	TRBD2	CASSAYSGGITDTQYF	TGTGCCAGCAGCGCATATAGCGGGGGGATCACAGATACGCAGTATTTT
NA	TRBV7-8	17	TRBJ1-2	TRBD1	CASSPGDREAESYGYTF	TGTGCCAGCAGCCCTGGGGACAGGGAGGCAGAGAGCTATGGCTACACCTTC
once	TRBV19	16	TRBJ2-5	TRBD2	CASSISAGGLQETQYF	TGTGCCAGTAGTATCTCAGCGGGGGGGCTCCAGGAGACCCAGTACTTC
once	TRBV6-5	14	TRBJ1-2	TRBD1	CASSYMGQGSGYTF	TGTGCCAGCAGTTACATGGGACAGGGTTCGGGCTACACCTTC
medium-sized	TRBV15	12	TRBJ2-5	NA	CATSRSQETQYF	TGTGCCACCAGCAGATCTCAAGAGACCCAGTACTTC
NA	TRBV19	15	TRBJ2-7	TRBD1	CASSPGGTGFHEQYF	TGTGCCAGTAGCCCCGGGGGGACAGGGTTCCACGAGCAGTACTTC
NA	TRBV15	16	TRBJ1-5	NA	CATSRVGARGDQPQHF	TGTGCCACCAGCAGGGTGGGGGCCAGGGGCGATCAGCCCCAGCATTTT
NA	TRBV9	14	TRBJ2-7	NA	CASSVATETYEQYF	TGTGCCAGCAGCGTAGCCACAGAAACCTACGAGCAGTACTTC
NA	TRBV6-1	16	TRBJ2-5	TRBD2	CASSGPGLVHLETQYF	TGTGCCAGCAGTGGACCGGGACTAGTCCACCTAGAGACCCAGTACTTC
NA	TRBV5-4	12	TRBJ1-5	NA	CASSLEGGPQHF	TGTGCCAGCAGCTTGGAAGGGGGGCCCCAGCATTTT
NA	TRBV9	17	TRBJ1-3	TRBD1	CASSESGEGAAGNTIYF	TGTGCCAGCAGCGAGAGTGGAGAGGGGGCAGCTGGAAACACCATATATTTT
NA	TRBV7-9	14	TRBJ2-2	NA	CASSYYRDTGELFF	TGTGCCAGCAGCTACTACAGGGACACCGGGGAGCTGTTTTTT
once	TRBV19	16	TRBJ1-1	NA	CASSIDRGPWNTEAFF	TGTGCCAGTAGTATTGACAGAGGTCCGTGGAACACTGAAGCTTTCTTT
few	TRBV2	14	TRBJ1-4	NA	CACDPGGPRGKLFF	TGTGCCTGCGACCCGGGCGGACCACGGGGAAAACTGTTTTTT
NA	TRBV5-6	16	TRBJ2-5	TRBD2	CASSFSTSGSWETQYF	TGTGCCAGCAGCTTTTCCACTAGCGGGAGTTGGGAGACCCAGTACTTC
NA	TRBV19	12	TRBJ1-3	TRBD1	CASRGTGLLIYF	TGTGCCAGTCGCGGGACAGGGCTTCTCATATATTTT
NA	TRBV2	13	TRBJ2-1	NA	CASSGPSRVEQFF	TGTGCCAGCAGTGGGCCTTCCAGGGTTGAGCAGTTCTTC
NA	TRBV7-2	18	TRBJ2-4	TRBD2	CASSFPSGGVGAKNIQYF	TGTGCCAGCAGCTTCCCTAGCGGGGGGGTCGGAGCCAAAAACATTCAGTACTTC
once	TRBV6-2/TRBV6-3	15	TRBJ1-1	NA	CASSQRAGVNTEAFF	TGTGCCAGCAGCCAACGGGCAGGGGTGAACACTGAAGCTTTCTTT
NA	TRBV7-2	14	TRBJ2-7	NA	CASSGQRGPYEQYF	TGTGCCAGCAGCGGCCAAAGGGGCCCCTACGAGCAGTACTTC
once	TRBV11-2	13	TRBJ2-7	NA	CASSLDHGGEQYF	TGTGCCAGCAGCTTAGATCACGGGGGCGAGCAGTACTTC
NA	TRBV4-1	21	TRBJ2-4	NA	CASSLRRLDINMEVAKNIQYF	TGCGCCAGCAGCCTGCGCCGACTAGACATAAATATGGAGGTAGCCAAAAACATTCAGTACTTC
NA	TRBV6-5	14	TRBJ2-7	NA	CASSYHRETYEQYF	TGTGCCAGCAGTTACCACCGGGAGACCTACGAGCAGTACTTC
NA	TRBV19	15	TRBJ2-3	NA	CASSNQVPLVDTQYF	TGTGCCAGTAGTAACCAGGTCCCATTGGTGGATACGCAGTATTTT
NA	TRBV9	15	TRBJ1-6	NA	CASSVVSGIGSPLHF	TGTGCCAGCAGCGTAGTGTCAGGGATTGGTTCACCCCTCCACTTT
NA	TRBV9	17	TRBJ2-5	NA	CASSVGVSGGSGETQYF	TGTGCCAGCAGCGTAGGTGTTAGCGGAGGAAGCGGGGAGACCCAGTACTTC
once	TRBV29-1	13	TRBJ2-7	TRBD2	CSVDGGSTYEQYF	TGCAGCGTTGACGGGGGGTCCACCTACGAGCAGTACTTC
NA	TRBV29-1	16	TRBJ2-3	TRBD2	CSASPASGGFTDTQYF	TGCAGCGCATCCCCGGCTAGCGGGGGCTTCACAGATACGCAGTATTTT
NA	TRBV2	16	TRBJ1-3	NA	CASSRDSPTAGNTIYF	TGTGCCAGCAGTCGAGACAGTCCCACGGCAGGAAACACCATATATTTT
NA	TRBV18	14	TRBJ2-7	NA	CASNTQGRTYEQYF	TGTGCCAGCAACACACAGGGACGGACCTACGAGCAGTACTTC
NA	TRBV2	13	TRBJ1-1	NA	CASSEAYVTEAFF	TGTGCCAGCAGTGAAGCGTATGTAACTGAAGCTTTCTTT
NA	TRBV7-3	14	TRBJ2-7	NA	CASTLYKPLFEQYF	TGTGCCAGCACCCTTTACAAACCCCTCTTCGAGCAGTACTTC
NA	TRBV5-4	15	TRBJ2-7	TRBD1	CASSTTTGVHYEQYF	TGTGCCAGCAGCACCACTACAGGGGTCCACTACGAGCAGTACTTC
NA	TRBV25-1	12	TRBJ1-1	NA	CASSEFAGGAFF	TGTGCCAGCAGTGAATTTGCCGGAGGGGCTTTCTTT
NA	TRBV4-2	17	TRBJ1-6	NA	CASSQGPGVSPNSPLHF	TGTGCCAGCAGCCAAGGTCCCGGAGTGAGCCCGAATTCACCCCTCCACTTT
NA	TRBV28	15	TRBJ2-7	TRBD2	CASSRGLFGAYEQYF	TGTGCCAGCAGTCGGGGACTATTTGGCGCCTACGAGCAGTACTTC
NA	TRBV11-2	15	TRBJ1-2	NA	CASSSRDNPFYGYTF	TGTGCCAGCAGCTCAAGGGACAACCCCTTTTATGGCTACACCTTC
NA	TRBV6-5	14	TRBJ1-2	TRBD1	CVTERTGGAGGYTF	TGTGTGACCGAGAGGACAGGGGGCGCAGGAGGCTACACCTTC
NA	TRBV28	16	TRBJ2-7	NA	CASSPPRTYPLGEQYF	TGTGCCAGCAGCCCCCCCAGGACTTATCCCTTAGGGGAGCAGTACTTC
NA	TRBV5-6	13	TRBJ1-4	NA	CASSQVFAGKLFF	TGTGCCAGCAGCCAAGTGTTCGCGGGAAAACTGTTTTTT